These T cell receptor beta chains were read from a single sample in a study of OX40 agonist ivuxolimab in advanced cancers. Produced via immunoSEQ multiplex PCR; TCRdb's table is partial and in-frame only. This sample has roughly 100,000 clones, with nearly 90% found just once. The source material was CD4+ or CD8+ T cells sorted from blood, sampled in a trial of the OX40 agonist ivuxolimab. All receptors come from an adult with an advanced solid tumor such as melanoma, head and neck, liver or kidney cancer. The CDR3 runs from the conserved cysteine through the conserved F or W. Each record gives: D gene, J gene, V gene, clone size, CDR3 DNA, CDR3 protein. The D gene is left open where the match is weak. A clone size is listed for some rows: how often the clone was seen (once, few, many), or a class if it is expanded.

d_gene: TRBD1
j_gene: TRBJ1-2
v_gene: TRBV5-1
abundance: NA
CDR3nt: TGCGCCAGCAGCAGTACAGGGGGCCTTTCAAACTATGGCTACACCTTC
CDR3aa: CASSSTGGLSNYGYTF

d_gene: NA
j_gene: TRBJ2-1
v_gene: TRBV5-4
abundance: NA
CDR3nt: TGTGCCAGCAGCTTGACGGGAGCGTCCTACAATGAGCAGTTCTTC
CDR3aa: CASSLTGASYNEQFF

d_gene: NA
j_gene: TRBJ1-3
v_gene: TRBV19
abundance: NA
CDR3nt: TGTGCCAGCGAACGGACAGTCGTCTCTGGAAACACCATATATTTT
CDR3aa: CASERTVVSGNTIYF

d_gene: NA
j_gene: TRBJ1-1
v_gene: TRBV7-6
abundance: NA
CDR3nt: TGTGCCAGCAGCTTAGGGGCAGGGGTGAACACTGAAGCTTTCTTT
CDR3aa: CASSLGAGVNTEAFF

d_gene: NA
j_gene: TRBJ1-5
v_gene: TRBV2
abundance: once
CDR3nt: TGTGCCAGCAGTGTGCCCAGGGCCGGACAGCCCCAGCATTTT
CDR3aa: CASSVPRAGQPQHF

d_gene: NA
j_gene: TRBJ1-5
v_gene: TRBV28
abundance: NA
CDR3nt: TGTGCCAGCACAACGGTCAGCAATCAGCCCCAGCATTTT
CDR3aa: CASTTVSNQPQHF

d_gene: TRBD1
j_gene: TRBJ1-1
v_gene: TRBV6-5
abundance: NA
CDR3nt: TGTGCCAGCAGTTCATCAGGACAGGGAGAGACTGAAGCTTTCTTT
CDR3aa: CASSSSGQGETEAFF

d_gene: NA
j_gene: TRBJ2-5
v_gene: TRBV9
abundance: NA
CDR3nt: TGTGCCAGCAGCGTATCCCAACAAGAGACCCAGTACTTC
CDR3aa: CASSVSQQETQYF

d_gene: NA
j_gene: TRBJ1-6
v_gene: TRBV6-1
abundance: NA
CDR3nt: TGTGCCAGTTCTCACACGGGACATCATAATTCACCCCTCCACTTT
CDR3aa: CASSHTGHHNSPLHF

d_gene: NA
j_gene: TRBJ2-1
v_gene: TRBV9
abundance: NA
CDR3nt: TGTGCCAGCACCCCGGGGAGGACAGCCAACAATGAGCAGTTCTTC
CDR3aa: CASTPGRTANNEQFF

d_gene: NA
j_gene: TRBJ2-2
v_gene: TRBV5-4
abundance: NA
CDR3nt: TGTGCCAGCAGCTTGGTAGGAGGGGAGCTGTTTTTT
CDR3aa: CASSLVGGELFF

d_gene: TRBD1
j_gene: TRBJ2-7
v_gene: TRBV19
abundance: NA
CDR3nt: TGTGCCAGTAGTATCTCCGCCGGGACAGGGGAGTCCTACGAGCAGTACTTC
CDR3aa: CASSISAGTGESYEQYF

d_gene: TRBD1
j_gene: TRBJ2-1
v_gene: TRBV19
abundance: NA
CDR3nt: TGTGCCAGTAGTCCTCCAGGGGGCCTCTACAATGAGCAGTTCTTC
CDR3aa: CASSPPGGLYNEQFF

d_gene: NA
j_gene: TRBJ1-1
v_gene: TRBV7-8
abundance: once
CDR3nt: TGTGCCAGCAGCTTATTCAGAGGCGCAGTCACTGAAGCTTTCTTT
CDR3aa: CASSLFRGAVTEAFF

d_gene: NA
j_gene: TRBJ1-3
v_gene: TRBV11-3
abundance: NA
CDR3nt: TGTGCCAGCAGCTTAGATGGGCAGTCTGGAAACACCATATATTTT
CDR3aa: CASSLDGQSGNTIYF

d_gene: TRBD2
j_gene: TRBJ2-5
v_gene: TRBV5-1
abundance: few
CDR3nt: TGCGCCAGCAGCCTTACGGGACTAGCGGGGGTTCAAGAGACCCAGTACTTC
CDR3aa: CASSLTGLAGVQETQYF

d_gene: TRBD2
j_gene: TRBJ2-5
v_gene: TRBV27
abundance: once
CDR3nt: TGTGCCAGCAGTAATTTGGCTAGCGGGGGGGAGCGGGAGACCCAGTACTTC
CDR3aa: CASSNLASGGERETQYF

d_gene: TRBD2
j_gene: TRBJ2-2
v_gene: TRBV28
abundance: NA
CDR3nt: TGTGCCAGCAGTTTACTCGGGACTAGCGGGATTAACGGGGAGCTGTTTTTT
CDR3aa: CASSLLGTSGINGELFF

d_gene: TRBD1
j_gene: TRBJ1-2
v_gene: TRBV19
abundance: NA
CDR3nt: TGTGCCAGTAGCCCTCAGACAGGGGGGAGCTATGGCTACACCTTC
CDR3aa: CASSPQTGGSYGYTF

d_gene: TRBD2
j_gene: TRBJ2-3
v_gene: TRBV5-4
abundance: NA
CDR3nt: TGTGCCAGCAGCGGCCGGACTAGCGGGGGGCTCCGCCGGGACACAGATACGCAGTATTTT
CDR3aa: CASSGRTSGGLRRDTDTQYF

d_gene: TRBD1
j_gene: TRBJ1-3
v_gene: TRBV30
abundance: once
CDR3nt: TGTGCCTCCCAAAAGACAGGGGGTTCTGGAAACACCATATATTTT
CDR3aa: CASQKTGGSGNTIYF

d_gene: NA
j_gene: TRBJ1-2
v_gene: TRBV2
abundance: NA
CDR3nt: TGTGCCAGCAGTAGGGATTACCAGATCTATGGCTACACCTTC
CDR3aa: CASSRDYQIYGYTF

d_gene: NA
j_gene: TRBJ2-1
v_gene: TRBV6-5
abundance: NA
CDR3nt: TGTGCCAGCAGTTACAAGGGCCTGGGCTCCTACAATGAGCAGTTCTTC
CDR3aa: CASSYKGLGSYNEQFF

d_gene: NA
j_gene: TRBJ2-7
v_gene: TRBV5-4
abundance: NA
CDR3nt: TGTGCCAGCAGCCCCGGGGCTAGCGTCTACGAGCAGTACTTC
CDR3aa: CASSPGASVYEQYF

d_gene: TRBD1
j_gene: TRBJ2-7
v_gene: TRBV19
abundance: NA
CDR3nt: TGTGCCAGTAGTATAAGGGGGCGTTACTACGAGCAGTACTTC
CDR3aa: CASSIRGRYYEQYF

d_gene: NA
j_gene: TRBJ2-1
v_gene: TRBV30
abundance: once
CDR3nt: TGTGCCTGGGGAAGAAGCGGTGAGCAGTTCTTC
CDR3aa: CAWGRSGEQFF

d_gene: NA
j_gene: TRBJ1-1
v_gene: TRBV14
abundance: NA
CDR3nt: TGTGCCAGCAGCCAAGCCCCTGACAGGCGGACTGAAGCTTTCTTT
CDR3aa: CASSQAPDRRTEAFF

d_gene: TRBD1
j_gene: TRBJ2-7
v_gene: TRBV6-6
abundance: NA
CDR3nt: TGTGCCAGCAGGCGTGATGACAGGGTCCCCTACGAGCAGTACTTC
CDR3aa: CASRRDDRVPYEQYF

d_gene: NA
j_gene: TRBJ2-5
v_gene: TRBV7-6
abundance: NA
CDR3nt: TGTGCCAGCAGCTTAGGATCCCTGCGCCAAGAGACCCAGTACTTC
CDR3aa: CASSLGSLRQETQYF

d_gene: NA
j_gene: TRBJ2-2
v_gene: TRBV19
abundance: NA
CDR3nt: TGTGCCAGTAGTCAGTGGGCAGGGGAGGCCGGGGAGCTGTTTTTT
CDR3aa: CASSQWAGEAGELFF

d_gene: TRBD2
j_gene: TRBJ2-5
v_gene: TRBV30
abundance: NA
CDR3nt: TGTGCCTGGAGCCCCCCTTCTAGCGGGAGAGAGACCCAGTACTTC
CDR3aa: CAWSPPSSGRETQYF

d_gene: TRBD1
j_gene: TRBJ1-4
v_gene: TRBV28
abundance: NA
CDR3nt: TGTGCCAGCAGTTTAGACAGGGTTAATGAAAAACTGTTTTTT
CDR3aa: CASSLDRVNEKLFF

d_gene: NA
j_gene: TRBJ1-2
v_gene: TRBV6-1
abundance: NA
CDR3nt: TGTGCCAGCAGTGAATCGTCGACAGCAAATGGCTACACCTTC
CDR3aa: CASSESSTANGYTF

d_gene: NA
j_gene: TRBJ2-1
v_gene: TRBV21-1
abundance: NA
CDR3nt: TGTGCCAGCAGCAAAGCGCTTTGGGGTTACAATGAGCAGTTCTTC
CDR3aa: CASSKALWGYNEQFF

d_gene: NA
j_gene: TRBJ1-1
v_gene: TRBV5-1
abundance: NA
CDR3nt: TGCGCCAGCAGCTTGGCCGCAACCACTGAAGCTTTCTTT
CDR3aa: CASSLAATTEAFF

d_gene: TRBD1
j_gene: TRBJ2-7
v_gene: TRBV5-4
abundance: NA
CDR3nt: TGTGCCAGCAACTTACAGGGGGCTACCTACGAGCAGTACTTC
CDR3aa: CASNLQGATYEQYF

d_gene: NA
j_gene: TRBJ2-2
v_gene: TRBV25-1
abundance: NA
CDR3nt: TGTGCCAGCACCCGTCTCGGGATCGGGGAGCTGTTTTTT
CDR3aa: CASTRLGIGELFF

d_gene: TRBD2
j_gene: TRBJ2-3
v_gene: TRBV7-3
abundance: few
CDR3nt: TGTGCCAGCAGCTTACGTGGGAGGGCCGGAGCAGATACGCAGTATTTT
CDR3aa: CASSLRGRAGADTQYF

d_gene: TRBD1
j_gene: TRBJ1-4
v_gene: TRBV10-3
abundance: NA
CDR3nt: TGTGCCGTCCAACGGACAGGGAACGAAAAACTGTTTTTT
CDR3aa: CAVQRTGNEKLFF

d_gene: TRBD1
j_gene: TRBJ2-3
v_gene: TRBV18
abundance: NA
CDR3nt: TGTGCCAGCTCACCGGGACAGGGAAGCACAGATACGCAGTATTTT
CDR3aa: CASSPGQGSTDTQYF

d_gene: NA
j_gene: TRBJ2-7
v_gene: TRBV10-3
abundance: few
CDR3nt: TGTGCCATCAGTGAGGGGTCCTACGAGCAGTACTTC
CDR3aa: CAISEGSYEQYF

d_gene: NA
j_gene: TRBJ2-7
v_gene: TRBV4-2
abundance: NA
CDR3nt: TGTGCCAGCAGCCAAGACAGTTCTACCTACGAGCAGTACTTC
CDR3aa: CASSQDSSTYEQYF

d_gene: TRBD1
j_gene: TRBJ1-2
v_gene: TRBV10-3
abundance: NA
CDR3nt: TGTGCCATCAGTGAGGGACAGGGGGCAGATGGCTACACCTTC
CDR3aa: CAISEGQGADGYTF

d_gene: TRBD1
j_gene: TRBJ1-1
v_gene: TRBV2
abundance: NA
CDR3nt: TGTGCCAGCAGTGAAGCCATTGGGACAGAAGAAGCTTTCTTT
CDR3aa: CASSEAIGTEEAFF

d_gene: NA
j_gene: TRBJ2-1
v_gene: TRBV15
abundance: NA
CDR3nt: TGTGCCACCAGCAGAGATCCCAGGACTAACCACAATGAGCAGTTCTTC
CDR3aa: CATSRDPRTNHNEQFF

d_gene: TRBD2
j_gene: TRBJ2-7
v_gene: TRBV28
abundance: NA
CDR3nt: TGTGCCAGCTCGATAGCGGGGGTCTCCTACGAGCAGTACTTC
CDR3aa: CASSIAGVSYEQYF

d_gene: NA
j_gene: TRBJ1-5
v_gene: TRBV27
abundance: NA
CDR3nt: TGTGCCAGCAGTTTTGGGGGTTTACAGCCCCAGCATTTT
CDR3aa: CASSFGGLQPQHF

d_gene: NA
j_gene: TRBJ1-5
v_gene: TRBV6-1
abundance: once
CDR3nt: TGTGCCGCCGCAGGGGACAATAGGTCCCAGCATTTT
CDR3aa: CAAAGDNRSQHF

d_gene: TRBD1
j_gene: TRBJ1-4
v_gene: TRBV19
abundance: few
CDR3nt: TGTGCCAGTGGACGGACAGGGGCGGATGAAAAACTGTTTTTT
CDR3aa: CASGRTGADEKLFF

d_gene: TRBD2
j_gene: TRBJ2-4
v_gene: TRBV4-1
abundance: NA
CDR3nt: TGCGCCAGCAGCCAAGCATTTCAAGCGGGACGCCTTGCCAAAAACATTCAGTACTTC
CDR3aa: CASSQAFQAGRLAKNIQYF

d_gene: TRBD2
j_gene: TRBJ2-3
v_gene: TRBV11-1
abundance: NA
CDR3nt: TGTGCCAGCAGCTTAGAACTAGCGGGGGGCACAGATACGCAGTATTTT
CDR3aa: CASSLELAGGTDTQYF

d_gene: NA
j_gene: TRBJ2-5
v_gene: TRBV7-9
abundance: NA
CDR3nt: TGTGCCAGCAGCTTAGCGCTAGGAACAGGGAGACAAGAGACCCAGTACTTC
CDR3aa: CASSLALGTGRQETQYF